These 19 T cell receptor beta chains originate from one sample sequenced in a study of CD8+CD57+ T cells in acquired aplastic anemia. All sequencing subjects had displayed CD8+CD57+ cell expansion on flow cytometry. The TCR beta profiling, which covered VDJ combination and CDR3 sequence, was carried out using genomic DNA as the template. MiXCR was run by TCRdb on the reads, yielding one entry per CDR3 protein. The sample has 95,000 to 150,000 distinct CDR3 sequences, 50% to 70% seen once; the top ten hold roughly 30%. Sequencing input: sorted CD4+, CD8+, or CD8+CD57+ T cells (not recorded which) from PBMCs. All receptors come from a human donor with aplastic anemia.

This rearrangement joins TRBV20-1 to TRBJ2-3; tentatively, D is TRBD2 (7 bases). Per the germline V gene, CDR1 is DFQATT and CDR2 is SNEGSKA (reference sequence). The length of the CDR3 is 12 residues. The V end lost 6 bases, the J end lost 4 bases, and 11 bases lay between the germline ends. This chain's CDR3 is CSARGAADTQYF. CDR3 coding DNA: TGCAGTGCCCGGGGGGCCGCAGATACGCAGTATTTT.

Turning to this clonotype: Because the CDR3 is missing its conserved closing phenylalanine or tryptophan, this is likely a read error. The limits of the CDR3 on the DNA are not certain, so only TCRdb's listed CDR3 is given. The chain employs TRBV5-6 and TRBJ1-2. The CDR3 is 13 amino acids in total, end residues counted. Germline loops: CDR1 SGHDT, CDR2 YYEEEE. CDR3 residues: CASSFAGNYGYAS.

This clonotype was recorded a few times. This sequence joins TRBV10-3 and TRBJ2-5, with D maybe TRBD2 (6 bases). The CDR3 runs to 14 residues. The V and J ends lost 6 bases and 5 bases respectively, with 16 bases between them. Germline CDR1 reads ENHRY; CDR2 reads SYGVKD. CDR3 nucleotides: TGTGCCATCAGCGCACTAGCAATGGTTGAGACCCAGTACTTC. Residues: CAISALAMVETQYF.

The V and J genes are TRBV29-1 and TRBJ2-5; TRBD2 matches 8 bases. CDR3 length equals 13 residues. Losses at the gene ends were 7 bases for V and 1 base for J; bases not matched to a gene: 5. The germline gives CDR1 SQVTM, CDR2 ANQGSEA. The CDR3 is CSAGAGGQETQYF. The CDR3 coding sequence is TGCAGCGCTGGGGCGGGGGGCCAAGAGACCCAGTACTTC.

Only one count was recorded for this clonotype. The chain recombines TRBV9 with TRBJ2-1, with D possibly being TRBD2 (6 bases). Deletions cut 4 bases from V and 3 bases from J, with 11 bases between. The CDR3 totals 14 residues. Looked up from germline, CDR1 is SGDLS and CDR2 is YYNGEE. CDR3 nucleotide sequence: TGTGCCAGCAGCCCCCGACTAGACTACAATGAGCAGTTCTTC. As protein: CASSPRLDYNEQFF.

This sequence joins TRBV20-1 and TRBJ1-6, with 8 bases aligning to TRBD1. CDR1 and CDR2 from the germline V gene are DFQATT and SNEGSKA (reference sequence). With V trimmed by 6 bases and J by 10 bases, 8 bases remained unmatched. CDR3 size: 13 residues. The DNA of the CDR3 is TGCAGTGCCGGGACAGGCCCATGGTCACCCCTCCACTTT. Amino acid sequence: CSAGTGPWSPLHF.

The chain links TRBV6-1 to TRBJ1-6; D is uncertain. Germline V gives CDR1 MNHNS, CDR2 SASEGT. The CDR3 is made up of 15 amino acids. V lost 5 bases and J 3 bases, leaving 11 bases between the germline ends. CDR3 region: CASSNGRDYNSPLHF. The DNA for the CDR3 is TGTGCCAGCAGTAATGGGAGGGACTATAATTCACCCCTCCACTTT.

This clonotype occurred a few times. The rearrangement uses TRBV7-9 and TRBJ2-7; D not certain. The CDR3 totals 12 residues. Germline assignment: CDR1 SEHNR and CDR2 FQNEAQ (reference sequence). With 3 bases removed from V and 6 bases from J, the gap between germline ends came to 9 bases. The CDR3 nucleotides read TGTGCCAGCAGCTTCCCCGCTGCCGAGCAGTACTTC. Its protein is CASSFPAAEQYF. Full variable domain (missing parts from reference TRBV7-9 and TRBJ2-7): DTGVSQNPRHKITKRGQNVTFRCDPISEHNRLYWYRQTLGQGPEFLTYFQNEAQLEKSRLLSDRFSAERPKGSFSTLEIQRTEQGDSAMYLCASSFPAAEQYFGPGTRLTVT.

The genes are TRBV2 and TRBJ2-7; no firm D call. CDR1 SNHLY and CDR2 FYNNEI come from the germline V gene. Trimming removed 4 bases from V and 2 bases from J, with 6 bases in between. This CDR3 is 12 amino acids long. For the CDR3, the DNA is TGTGCCAGCAGTGCAGGTCCCTACGAGCAGTACTTC. This translates into CASSAGPYEQYF.

The J gene is TRBJ2-7, the V gene TRBV10-2; perhaps TRBD2 as D (6 bases). V dropped 0 bases and J dropped 6 bases, with 6 bases sitting between them. The germline CDR1 and CDR2 sequences are WSHSY and SAAADI. CDR3 length equals 12 residues. The CDR3 sequence is CASSESGGEQYF. CDR3 bases: TGCGCCAGCAGTGAGTCGGGGGGCGAGCAGTACTTC.

With respect to this clonotype: It may be a read error: a sequence one base away is much more abundant. The J gene is TRBJ2-2, the V gene TRBV19, with D tentatively TRBD2 (5 bases). Trimming removed 3 bases from V and 6 bases from J, with 17 bases in between. CDR3 length: 16 amino acids. Germline lookup yields CDR1 LNHDA and CDR2 SQIVND (reference sequence). The CDR3 bases are TGTGCCAGTAGTATCTTCCTAGCCGAGGACGCCGGGGAGCTGTTTTTT. It is translated as CASSIFLAEDAGELFF.

The genes are TRBV6-5 and TRBJ1-1; D gene unclear. Trimming left V 0 bases short and J 5 bases short, with 10 bases between. Germline V gene sequence: CDR1 MNHEY, CDR2 SVGAGI. This CDR3 spans 14 amino acids. CDR3: CASSYSELGTEAFF. The CDR3 DNA is TGTGCCAGCAGTTACTCAGAGCTAGGGACTGAAGCTTTCTTT.

This clonotype has more than one count but fewer than ten. The chain carries TRBV10-3 and TRBJ2-1, with D perhaps TRBD1 or TRBD2 (5 bases each). Trimming shortened V by 11 bases and J by 0 bases, and 17 bases separated the two germline ends. Germline CDR1 and CDR2: ENHRY and SYGVKD. The CDR3 runs 15 residues. CDR3 DNA: TGTGCCGTGCGATCCGGGACCGGCTCCTACAATGAGCAGTTCTTC. This gives the protein CAVRSGTGSYNEQFF.

The CDR3 coding sequence is TGCAGCGTTGAAGATCACGACGGGACTAGCGTTAACAATGAGCAGTTCTTC. Translation: CSVEDHDGTSVNNEQFF. J is TRBJ2-1 and V is TRBV29-1; TRBD2 aligns across 10 bases. Per germline, CDR1 SQVTM and CDR2 ANQGSEA. Trimming took 0 bases from V and 5 from J; bases not matched to a gene: 10. This CDR3 is built from 17 residues.

The rearrangement uses TRBV20-1 and TRBJ2-5; no clear D. Between the trimmed V and J ends, which lost 6 bases and 4 bases, there was a span of 12 bases. The CDR3 is made up of 12 amino acids. Germline CDR1 and CDR2: DFQATT and SNEGSKA (reference sequence). The CDR3 DNA reads as TGCAGTGCCCTTGGTCTGGGAGAGACCCAGTACTTC. Translated, it gives CSALGLGETQYF.

This clonotype was counted at least ten times. V usage is TRBV24-1 and J usage is TRBJ2-3; 9 bases match TRBD1. Germline V gene sequence: CDR1 KGHDR, CDR2 SFDVKD. CDR3 length: 21 amino acids. With 4 bases clipped from V and 4 bases from J, the junction kept 23 bases outside the gene matches. Here the CDR3 reads CATSDFSGTGLDLDKSDTQYF. CDR3 nucleotide sequence: TGTGCCACCAGTGACTTTTCCGGGACAGGGTTGGACCTGGACAAATCAGATACGCAGTATTTT.

The chain links TRBV7-2 to TRBJ2-5; 12 bases are a match to TRBD2. Germline CDR1 SGHTA, CDR2 FQGNSA. This CDR3 comprises 14 residues. Unmatched junction bases numbered 4, after V lost 7 bases and J lost 4 bases. The CDR3 loop is CASKLAGGGETQYF. The CDR3 DNA reads TGTGCCAGCAAACTAGCGGGAGGTGGAGAGACCCAGTACTTC.

Comment on this clonotype: At one end, the junction sequence differs from germline, possibly due to a read error. The V and J genes are TRBV7-9 and TRBJ2-1; D remains ambiguous. The CDR3 totals 11 residues. CDR1 and CDR2 from the germline V gene are SEHNR and FQNEAQ (reference sequence). CDR3 sequence: CASSLMYEQSF. In DNA, the CDR3 is TGTGCCAGCAGCCTCATGTACGAGCAGTCCTTC.

Of note for this clonotype: With a much larger clone just one base away, this may be a read error. The chain carries TRBV2 and TRBJ1-2; 8 nucleotides match TRBD1. The CDR3 contains 11 residues. The junction had 0 bases not matched to a gene; V was cut back by 8 bases and J by 4 bases. Germline V lookup: CDR1 SNHLY, CDR2 FYNNEI. CDR3 coding DNA: TGTGCCAGCGACAGGGGCTATGGCTACACCTTC. Protein product: CASDRGYGYTF.